These T cell receptor beta chains were read from a single sample in a study of OX40 agonist ivuxolimab in advanced cancers. Some clones are missing from TCRdb's copy, which holds only in-frame ones; the method was immunoSEQ multiplex PCR. Of more than 55,000 clones in the sample, roughly 85% were seen once. The material was CD4+ or CD8+ T cells sorted from blood, obtained in a trial of the OX40 agonist ivuxolimab. These receptors came from an adult with an advanced solid tumor such as melanoma, head and neck, liver or kidney cancer. The CDR3 runs from the conserved cysteine through the conserved F or W. The D gene is left open where the match is weak. Rows may omit the clone size; those that give it use once, few, many or a size class.

d_call	v_call	j_call	clone_size	cdr3_aa	cdr3_nt
TRBD2	TRBV14	TRBJ2-1	.	CASSRLAGGSVEQFF	TGTGCCAGCAGTCGTCTAGCGGGAGGTAGTGTTGAGCAGTTCTTC
TRBD2	TRBV7-2	TRBJ2-5	.	CASSYHAGEYETQYF	TGTGCCAGCAGCTACCATGCGGGAGAGTATGAGACCCAGTACTTC
.	TRBV2	TRBJ2-1	.	CASSEVAGAYNEQFF	TGTGCCAGCAGTGAGGTGGCCGGAGCTTACAATGAGCAGTTCTTC
TRBD1	TRBV27	TRBJ2-1	few	CASSGQGVYLDNEQFF	TGTGCCAGCAGCGGGCAGGGGGTCTATCTCGACAATGAGCAGTTCTTC
.	TRBV18	TRBJ2-7	.	CASSPAVSGHYEQYF	TGTGCCAGCTCACCTGCGGTGAGTGGTCACTACGAGCAGTACTTC
TRBD2	TRBV28	TRBJ2-7	.	CASRQGLAGGQYF	TGTGCCAGCAGGCAGGGACTAGCGGGAGGGCAGTACTTC
TRBD2	TRBV7-7	TRBJ2-5	.	CASSLAGLAGDQETQYF	TGTGCTAGCAGCTTAGCGGGACTAGCGGGAGACCAAGAGACCCAGTACTTC
TRBD2	TRBV19	TRBJ2-5	.	CASSPRRLAGGQETQYF	TGTGCCAGTAGTCCCAGGCGGCTAGCGGGAGGACAAGAGACCCAGTACTTC
TRBD2	TRBV6-5	TRBJ2-5	.	CAIRREGGETQYF	TGTGCCATACGGCGGGAGGGGGGGGAGACCCAGTACTTC
TRBD1	TRBV5-1	TRBJ1-4	.	CASRSGTANEKLFF	TGCGCCAGCAGATCCGGGACAGCGAATGAAAAACTGTTTTTT
TRBD1	TRBV9	TRBJ2-6	.	CASSAGGSGANVLTF	TGTGCCAGCAGCGCAGGGGGCTCTGGGGCCAACGTCCTGACTTTC
.	TRBV4-2	TRBJ1-4	once	CASSQPGPSNEKLFF	TGTGCCAGCAGCCAACCGGGACCCAGCAATGAAAAACTGTTTTTT
TRBD2	TRBV7-9	TRBJ2-7	.	CASSTWTRQPGEQYF	TGTGCCAGCAGCACCTGGACTAGGCAGCCCGGCGAGCAGTACTTC
TRBD2	TRBV6-5	TRBJ2-5	.	CASSYSWTSAETQYF	TGTGCCAGCAGTTACTCGTGGACTAGTGCTGAGACCCAGTACTTC
TRBD2	TRBV4-2	TRBJ2-7	once	CASSQDSGTSSYEQYF	TGTGCCAGCAGCCAAGACTCCGGGACTAGTTCCTACGAGCAGTACTTC
.	TRBV11-2	TRBJ1-1	.	CASSLRGGVNTEAFF	TGTGCCAGCAGCCTGAGGGGGGGGGTAAACACTGAAGCTTTCTTT
.	TRBV5-1	TRBJ2-1	.	CASSLMGYNEQFF	TGCGCCAGCAGCTTGATGGGGTACAATGAGCAGTTCTTC
TRBD1	TRBV7-6	TRBJ2-2	.	CASSKGTDTGELFF	TGTGCCAGCAGCAAGGGGACAGACACCGGGGAGCTGTTTTTT
.	TRBV11-2	TRBJ2-4	.	CASSSQPGSAKNIQYF	TGTGCCAGCAGCTCGCAACCCGGGAGTGCCAAAAACATTCAGTACTTC
TRBD2	TRBV18	TRBJ2-1	.	CASSELAGNNEQFF	TGTGCCAGCTCAGAATTAGCGGGAAACAATGAGCAGTTCTTC
TRBD1	TRBV5-1	TRBJ2-5	.	CASSVGQGMGETQYF	TGCGCCAGCAGCGTAGGACAGGGGATGGGAGAGACCCAGTACTTC
.	TRBV29-1	TRBJ1-1	.	CSVADTEAFF	TGCAGCGTTGCGGACACTGAAGCTTTCTTT
.	TRBV5-1	TRBJ1-1	.	CASSLVVSRGAATEAFF	TGCGCCAGCAGCTTGGTGGTCAGCAGGGGAGCGGCCACTGAAGCTTTCTTT
TRBD1	TRBV6-1	TRBJ1-1	.	CASSRTGSNTEAFF	TGTGCCAGCAGTCGGACAGGGTCGAACACTGAAGCTTTCTTT
.	TRBV5-6	TRBJ2-7	.	CASSRTALSYEQYF	TGTGCCAGCAGCAGGACAGCCTTGTCCTACGAGCAGTACTTC
.	TRBV5-3	TRBJ2-7	.	CARSRKDGRDRPNEQYF	TGTGCCAGAAGCCGAAAAGATGGCCGGGACCGACCCAACGAGCAGTACTTC
.	TRBV19	TRBJ2-2	.	CASMVVNTGELFF	TGTGCCAGTATGGTAGTGAACACCGGGGAGCTGTTTTTT
.	TRBV27	TRBJ1-5	.	CASSFRFDQPQHF	TGTGCCAGCAGTTTTAGGTTCGATCAGCCCCAGCATTTT
.	TRBV9	TRBJ2-5	.	CASSVSQGGLQTQYF	TGTGCCAGCAGCGTTTCACAGGGAGGGCTCCAGACCCAGTACTTC
.	TRBV11-3	TRBJ2-2	.	CASSLVRVVPGELFF	TGTGCCAGCAGCTTAGTAAGGGTGGTTCCCGGGGAGCTGTTTTTT
TRBD2	TRBV5-1	TRBJ2-3	.	CASSLAGGKDTQYF	TGCGCCAGCAGTCTAGCGGGAGGTAAAGATACGCAGTATTTT
.	TRBV30	TRBJ2-4	few	CAWSSKGDIQYF	TGTGCCTGGAGCTCTAAGGGTGACATTCAGTACTTC
.	TRBV11-2	TRBJ1-1	.	CASSSDSAEAFF	TGTGCCAGCAGCTCGGACAGCGCTGAAGCTTTCTTT
.	TRBV7-9	TRBJ2-7	.	CASSLGQLYEQYF	TGTGCCAGCAGCTTAGGCCAACTCTACGAGCAGTACTTC
.	TRBV2	TRBJ2-7	once	CASSVYSGAYEQYF	TGTGCCAGCAGTGTTTACAGCGGTGCCTACGAGCAGTACTTC
TRBD1	TRBV2	TRBJ1-2	.	CASRVGTVGYGYTF	TGTGCCAGCAGGGTCGGGACAGTCGGCTATGGCTACACCTTC
.	TRBV9	TRBJ2-1	.	CASSVGTTANEQFF	TGTGCCAGCAGCGTAGGGACCACGGCCAATGAGCAGTTCTTC
TRBD2	TRBV19	TRBJ2-1	.	CASSRASGSFYNEQFF	TGTGCCAGTAGTAGGGCCAGCGGGAGTTTCTACAATGAGCAGTTCTTC
TRBD1	TRBV6-1	TRBJ1-5	.	CASSGTGGNQPQHF	TGTGCCAGCAGCGGGACAGGGGGCAATCAGCCCCAGCATTTT
TRBD1	TRBV29-1	TRBJ1-5	.	CSGDRGPWNQPQHF	TGCAGCGGGGACAGGGGGCCGTGGAATCAGCCCCAGCATTTT
.	TRBV5-5	TRBJ1-2	.	CASSPGPLANYGYTF	TGTGCCAGCAGCCCGGGACCCCTAGCTAACTATGGCTACACCTTC
.	TRBV19	TRBJ2-4	.	CASSNSLAKNIQYF	TGTGCCAGTAGTAATTCGTTAGCCAAAAACATTCAGTACTTC
TRBD1	TRBV28	TRBJ1-1	.	CASSLMVQGGTRFF	TGTGCCAGCTCCCTGATGGTTCAGGGGGGAACTAGGTTCTTT
TRBD2	TRBV5-1	TRBJ2-1	.	CASSFMTSGDNEQFF	TGCGCCAGCAGCTTCATGACTAGCGGGGACAATGAGCAGTTCTTC
TRBD2	TRBV7-2	TRBJ2-7	once	CASSLSTGGQYEQYF	TGTGCCAGCAGCTTGTCGACGGGAGGACAATACGAGCAGTACTTC
.	TRBV5-6	TRBJ2-7	.	CASSLWTEGNYEQYF	TGTGCCAGCAGCTTGTGGACCGAAGGGAACTACGAGCAGTACTTC
.	TRBV6-1	TRBJ2-3	.	CASSQRGTQYF	TGTGCCAGCAGTCAACGAGGTACGCAGTATTTT
TRBD1	TRBV30	TRBJ1-3	.	CAWSGTGRGNTIYF	TGTGCCTGGAGTGGGACAGGCCGGGGAAACACCATATATTTT
.	TRBV2	TRBJ1-5	.	CASSEVPGHQPQHF	TGTGCCAGCAGTGAAGTTCCCGGCCATCAGCCCCAGCATTTT
TRBD2	TRBV6-1	TRBJ2-1	.	CASRKGTSVVREQFF	TGTGCCAGCCGAAAGGGGACTAGCGTTGTACGTGAGCAGTTCTTC
TRBD1	TRBV28	TRBJ2-7	.	CASSPPQGQGSEQYF	TGTGCCAGCAGTCCCCCCCAGGGACAGGGATCCGAGCAGTACTTC